Below, 32 T cell receptor beta chains from the same sample are listed, as sequenced in a study of cytomegalovirus exposure and HLA in healthy donors. Method: immunoSEQ multiplex PCR; TCRdb's copy keeps in-frame clones and lacks some. The sample includes about 110,000 clones, approximately 85% of them seen just once. Sequences were obtained from PBMCs. The source is a woman younger than 30 in good health and CMV-seronegative.

CDR3 sequence: CASSARQGTDTQYF. As DNA, the CDR3 is TGTGCCAGCAGCGCCCGACAGGGCACAGATACGCAGTATTTT. The chain combines TRBV7-9 with TRBJ2-3; weak D call: TRBD1 (6 bases). Germline lookup yields CDR1 SEHNR and CDR2 FQNEAQ (reference sequence). This CDR3 comprises 14 residues. V was clipped by 5 bases and J by 1 base, with 10 bases between them.

Here the CDR3 reads CASSLGSSGELFF. For the CDR3, the DNA is TGTGCCAGCAGCTTAGGCAGTTCAGGGGAGCTGTTTTTT. The V gene is TRBV7-8, the J gene TRBJ2-2; D unresolved. Between the trimmed V and J ends, which lost 1 base and 8 bases, there was a span of 8 bases. Germline CDR1 is SGHVS and CDR2 is FQNEAQ. CDR3 length equals 13 residues.

The V call is TRBV7-6, the J call TRBJ2-3, with D possibly being TRBD2 (5 bases). CDR3 length: 13 residues. V was cut by 7 bases and J by 1 base, with 9 bases left in between. In germline, CDR1 is SGHVS, CDR2 FNYEAQ. CDR3 loop: CASTDFRTDTQYF. The CDR3 coding sequence is TGTGCCAGCACGGACTTTCGCACAGATACGCAGTATTTT.

The CDR3 nucleotides read TGTGCCAGCAGCCTAAGCGGACTAGCCTCGAATGAGCAGTTCTTC. Its protein product is CASSLSGLASNEQFF. The V gene is TRBV7-2, the J gene TRBJ2-1; 8 bases align to TRBD2. Germline values: CDR1 SGHTA, CDR2 FQGNSA. The junction had 10 bases not matched to a gene; V was cut back by 5 bases and J by 7 bases. This CDR3 spans 15 amino acids. Based on the CDR3 plus reference TRBV7-2 and TRBJ2-1, the full variable domain is GAGVSQSPSNKVTEKGKDVELRCDPISGHTALYWYRQSLGQGLEFLIYFQGNSAPDKSGLPSDRFSAERTGGSVSTLTIQRTQQEDSAVYLCASSLSGLASNEQFFGPGTRLTVL.

The CDR3 DNA reads TGTGCCAGCAGTGAAGCAAGTTGGGACAGGACGTACAATGAGCAGTTCTTC. The encoded protein is CASSEASWDRTYNEQFF. V is TRBV6-1 and J is TRBJ2-1; 8 bases line up with TRBD1. J was trimmed by 4 bases and V by 0 bases; bases with no gene match: 8. The CDR3 is made up of 17 amino acids. Germline V CDR1 and CDR2: MNHNS, SASEGT.

The chain combines TRBV7-2 with TRBJ1-3; D unclear. V was shortened by 1 base and J by 1 base, with 8 bases between the two germline ends. The germline V gene encodes CDR1 SGHTA and CDR2 FQGNSA. The CDR3 contains 15 residues. The CDR3 reads CASSLVLWSGNTIYF. CDR3 bases: TGTGCCAGCAGCTTAGTACTTTGGTCTGGAAACACCATATATTTT.

The gene calls are TRBV19 and TRBJ2-5, with TRBD2 matching 9 bases. Germline V gene lookup returns CDR1 LNHDA and CDR2 SQIVND (reference sequence). The CDR3 has 13 amino acids. The V segment lost 3 bases and the J segment 5 bases; nucleotides outside the gene matches: 1. The DNA for the CDR3 is TGTGCCAGTAGTATTAGCGGGGGCGAGACCCAGTACTTC. Amino acid sequence: CASSISGGETQYF.

This CDR3 reads CASRSFGGLAQETQYF. The CDR3 nucleotides are TGTGCCAGCAGGAGTTTTGGGGGACTAGCCCAAGAGACCCAGTACTTC. V is TRBV2 and J is TRBJ2-5, with TRBD2 matching 9 bases. The J segment lost 1 base and the V segment lost 6 bases, leaving 9 bases of the junction unmatched. The germline CDR1 and CDR2 sequences are SNHLY and FYNNEI. This CDR3 is 16 amino acids long. Full variable domain (remainder filled in from reference TRBV2 and TRBJ2-5): EPEVTQTPSHQVTQMGQEVILRCVPISNHLYFYWYRQILGQKVEFLVSFYNNEISEKSEIFDDQFSVERPDGSNFTLKIRSTKLEDSAMYFCASRSFGGLAQETQYFGPGTRLLVL.

This chain uses TRBV2 with TRBJ1-1; weak D call: TRBD1 (6 bases). The V gene's germline CDR1 is SNHLY and CDR2 FYNNEI. The CDR3 is 13 residues long. V dropped 8 bases and J dropped 4 bases, with 14 bases sitting between them. The CDR3 region is CASGGKGGTEAFF. The CDR3 coding sequence is TGTGCCAGCGGTGGGAAAGGGGGCACTGAAGCTTTCTTT. The variable domain in full, completed from reference TRBV2 and TRBJ1-1, reads EPEVTQTPSHQVTQMGQEVILRCVPISNHLYFYWYRQILGQKVEFLVSFYNNEISEKSEIFDDQFSVERPDGSNFTLKIRSTKLEDSAMYFCASGGKGGTEAFFGQGTRLTVV.

The rearrangement uses TRBV30 and TRBJ2-5; TRBD2 matches 7 bases. The germline gives CDR1 GTSNPN, CDR2 SVGIG (reference sequence). The CDR3 loop spans 12 amino acids. Trimming removed 3 bases from V and 6 bases from J; junction bases left unmatched: 4. CDR3 in DNA: TGTGCCTGGAGACAGAGCGGGAAGACCCAGTACTTC. The encoded protein is CAWRQSGKTQYF.

The rearrangement joins TRBV5-6 to TRBJ2-3; D might be TRBD2 (6 bases). V lost 4 bases, J lost 10 bases, and 19 bases lay in between. The CDR3 has 14 residues. Looked up from germline, CDR1 is SGHDT and CDR2 is YYEEEE. The DNA for the CDR3 is TGTGCCAGCAGCCCAGACCCGGAGGGGAGTGCGCAGTATTTT. It is translated as CASSPDPEGSAQYF.

V and J are TRBV11-2 and TRBJ2-7; the match to TRBD1 covers 8 bases. Per germline, CDR1 SGHAT and CDR2 FQNNGV. This CDR3 has 16 amino acids. V lost 1 base and J lost 5; bases outside the gene matches: 10. For the CDR3, the DNA is TGTGCCAGCAGCTTAGCTGACAGGGGTGTTAAAGACGAGCAGTACTTC. Translating gives CASSLADRGVKDEQYF.

V is TRBV5-8 and J is TRBJ1-2; D ambiguous. Per germline, CDR1 SGHTS and CDR2 YDEGEE. The CDR3 is made up of 11 amino acids. The V end was cut by 4 bases, the J end by 8 bases, with 9 bases between. CDR3 DNA: TGTGCCAGCAGCCGAGGGCTGGGCTACACCTTC. As protein: CASSRGLGYTF.

This clone has only one observation. This chain joins TRBV29-1 and TRBJ2-3; 8 bases match TRBD1. CDR1 and CDR2 (germline): SQVTM, ANQGSEA. The CDR3 contains 16 residues. With 0 bases clipped from V and 2 bases from J, the junction kept 7 bases outside the gene matches. In DNA form, the CDR3 reads TGCAGCGTTGAAGAACTGAGGACAGGGAACACAGATACGCAGTATTTT. The encoded protein is CSVEELRTGNTDTQYF.

CDR3 bases: TGCGCCAGCAGCCAGACCGGGACAGGGACTAACACTGAAGCTTTCTTT. This translates into CASSQTGTGTNTEAFF. The chain is built from TRBV4-1 and TRBJ1-1, with 9 bases fitting TRBD1. CDR3 size: 16 residues. Losses at the gene ends were 3 bases for V and 2 bases for J; bases not matched to a gene: 7. Germline V lookup: CDR1 MGHRA, CDR2 YSYEKL.

The chain uses TRBV10-2 and TRBJ1-3; TRBD1 aligns across 8 bases. Germline values: CDR1 WSHSY, CDR2 SAAADI. CDR3 length equals 14 residues. Trimming cost V 6 bases and J 2 bases; bases outside gene matches: 3. CDR3 sequence reads: CASSGQGPGNTIYF. Here the CDR3 DNA reads TGCGCCAGCAGCGGACAGGGCCCTGGAAACACCATATATTTT.

The chain couples TRBV6-1 to TRBJ1-1; tentative D call: TRBD1 (5 bases). Trimming removed 11 bases at V and 7 bases at J, with 14 bases between. This CDR3 spans 11 amino acids. Germline V CDR1 and CDR2: MNHNS, SASEGT. CDR3 loop: CAARSGGEAFF. The CDR3 region has the DNA TGTGCCGCCCGGAGCGGGGGTGAAGCTTTCTTT.

The chain has TRBV18 and TRBJ2-3; a weak D match, TRBD1 (5 bases). This CDR3 spans 12 amino acids. CDR1 KGHSH and CDR2 LQKENI come from the germline V gene. The V end was cut by 6 bases, the J end by 4 bases, with 8 bases between. CDR3 coding DNA: TGTGCCAGCTCGGACACCTCAGATACGCAGTATTTT. This codes for CASSDTSDTQYF.

Of note for this clone: An end of the junction does not agree with germline; a read error may underlie this. The chain's CDR3 is CASRPLGLTF. In DNA form, the CDR3 reads TGTGCCAGTAGGCCTCTAGGTCTTACTTTT. The V gene is TRBV19, the J gene TRBJ1-1; D unresolved. CDR1 is LNHDA and CDR2 is SQIVND in the germline V gene (reference sequence). The CDR3 totals 10 residues. Variable domain in full (rest from reference TRBV19 and TRBJ1-1): DGGITQSPKYLFRKEGQNVTLSCEQNLNHDAMYWYRQDPGQGLRLIYYSQIVNDFQKGDIAEGYSVSREKKESFPLTVTSAQKNPTAFYLCASRPLGLTFGQGTRLTVV.

In its sample, this clone was seen a few times. The chain's CDR3 is CASSPGQGQVYEQYF. In nucleotides, the CDR3 is TGCGCCAGCAGCCCGGGACAGGGACAGGTCTACGAGCAGTACTTC. The chain couples TRBV4-1 to TRBJ2-7; TRBD1 aligns across 9 bases. Per germline, CDR1 MGHRA and CDR2 YSYEKL. This CDR3 has 15 residues. The ends lost 4 bases at V and 3 bases at J; junction bases unmatched: 7.

The V and J genes are TRBV30 and TRBJ1-4; D is ambiguous. The V end lost 3 bases, the J end lost 8 bases, and 13 bases lay between the germline ends. The CDR3 extends over 13 amino acids. CDR1 is GTSNPN and CDR2 is SVGIG in the germline V gene (reference sequence). CDR3 DNA sequence: TGTGCCTGGAGCCCCGGGAATTTCGAAAAACTGTTTTTT. Translated, it gives CAWSPGNFEKLFF.

The rearrangement uses TRBV30 and TRBJ2-5; D possibly corresponds to TRBD1 (5 bases). The CDR3 covers 12 residues. Germline V CDR1 and CDR2: GTSNPN, SVGIG (reference sequence). With 1 base removed from V and 5 bases from J, the gap between germline ends came to 8 bases. DNA for the CDR3: TGTGCCTGGAGTGAGGGGCGGGAGACCCAGTACTTC. It codes for CAWSEGRETQYF. Drawing the rest from reference TRBV30 and TRBJ2-5, the complete variable domain is SQTIHQWPATLVQPVGSPLSLECTVEGTSNPNLYWYRQAAGRGLQLLFYSVGIGQISSEVPQNLSASRPQDRQFILSSKKLLLSDSGFYLCAWSEGRETQYFGPGTRLLVL.

The CDR3 here is CASSPRDTTSGADTQYF. CDR3 nucleotide sequence: TGTGCCAGCAGCCCCCGAGACACGACTAGCGGAGCAGATACGCAGTATTTT. The rearrangement uses TRBV9 and TRBJ2-3; 9 nucleotides align to TRBD2. The CDR3 is 17 amino acids. The germline gives CDR1 SGDLS, CDR2 YYNGEE. The V gene end was trimmed by 4 bases and the J gene end by 4 bases; junction bases not matched to a gene: 13.

J is TRBJ2-1 and V is TRBV29-1, with D perhaps matching TRBD2 (5 bases). The CDR3 consists of 14 residues. Trimming took off 7 bases at V and 0 bases at J, with 13 bases between the two ends. Germline lookup yields CDR1 SQVTM and CDR2 ANQGSEA. This chain's CDR3 is CSAHEGRSYNEQFF. DNA of the CDR3: TGCAGCGCCCATGAGGGCCGCTCCTACAATGAGCAGTTCTTC.

The chain couples TRBV5-6 to TRBJ1-5; TRBD1 is a possible D gene (5 bases). The CDR3 loop spans 16 amino acids. Trimming left V 5 bases short and J 1 base short, with 16 bases between. Germline CDR1 SGHDT, CDR2 YYEEEE. The CDR3 reads CASSYGGSWSNQPQHF. Written as DNA, the CDR3 is TGTGCCAGCAGTTACGGGGGGAGTTGGAGCAATCAGCCCCAGCATTTT.

V is TRBV7-9 and J is TRBJ2-7; 7 positions agree with TRBD1. The CDR3 loop spans 17 amino acids. The germline gives CDR1 SEHNR, CDR2 FQNEAQ (reference sequence). The J segment lost 5 bases and the V segment lost 5 bases, leaving 18 bases of the junction unmatched. The chain's CDR3 is CASSARRQGAIGDEQYF. For the CDR3, the DNA is TGTGCCAGCAGCGCTAGACGACAGGGCGCGATTGGCGACGAGCAGTACTTC.

This rearrangement joins TRBV13 to TRBJ2-1; a weak D match, TRBD2 (6 bases). Germline V gene sequence: CDR1 PRHDT, CDR2 FYEKMQ (reference sequence). V shed 3 bases and J shed 7 bases, with 13 bases lying between them. The CDR3 is made up of 14 amino acids. DNA for the CDR3: TGTGCCAGCAGCTTCTGGGGGGTTGGTAATGAGCAGTTCTTC. Translation: CASSFWGVGNEQFF.

The DNA for the CDR3 is TGCGCCAGCAGCTCCGGGGACAATGAAGCTTTCTTT. Residues: CASSSGDNEAFF. The V call is TRBV5-1, the J call TRBJ1-1; D possibly corresponds to TRBD1 (6 bases). This CDR3 region has 12 residues. Germline CDR1 is SGHRS and CDR2 is YFSETQ. Trimming shortened V by 3 bases and J by 7 bases, and 10 bases separated the two germline ends.

The chain uses TRBV7-3 and TRBJ2-5, with a possible D match to TRBD1 (6 bases). This CDR3 is built from 18 residues. Germline CDR1 reads SGHTA; CDR2 reads FQGTGA. Trimming left V 5 bases short and J 2 bases short, with 24 bases between. CDR3 DNA sequence: TGTGCCAGCAGCCCATCGTGGCCGGGTACAGGGCAGCAAGAGACCCAGTACTTC. As protein: CASSPSWPGTGQQETQYF.

The genes are TRBV27 and TRBJ1-5; the D is unclear. V was pared by 3 bases and J by 2 bases, with 8 bases between. The germline CDR1 and CDR2 sequences are MNHEY and SMNVEV (reference sequence). The CDR3 has 14 residues. CDR3 residues: CASSFEAGNQPQHF. For the CDR3, the DNA is TGTGCCAGCAGTTTCGAGGCAGGCAATCAGCCCCAGCATTTT.

The rearrangement links TRBV30 to TRBJ2-1; TRBD2 is a possible D gene (6 bases). Germline V gene lookup returns CDR1 GTSNPN and CDR2 SVGIG (reference sequence). The CDR3 has 14 residues. The ends were cut back, 0 bases at V and 7 bases at J, with 13 bases in the middle. The CDR3 protein is CAWSVGGVGNEQFF. CDR3 DNA: TGTGCCTGGAGTGTTGGCGGGGTGGGGAATGAGCAGTTCTTC.

V and J are TRBV10-3 and TRBJ1-2, with 9 positions matching TRBD1. With 4 bases clipped from V and 1 base from J, the junction kept 4 bases outside the gene matches. This CDR3 is built from 15 residues. Germline V lookup: CDR1 ENHRY, CDR2 SYGVKD. As DNA, the CDR3 is TGTGCCATCAGTGGGACAGGGGCGGGTAACTATGGCTACACCTTC. Encoded protein: CAISGTGAGNYGYTF.